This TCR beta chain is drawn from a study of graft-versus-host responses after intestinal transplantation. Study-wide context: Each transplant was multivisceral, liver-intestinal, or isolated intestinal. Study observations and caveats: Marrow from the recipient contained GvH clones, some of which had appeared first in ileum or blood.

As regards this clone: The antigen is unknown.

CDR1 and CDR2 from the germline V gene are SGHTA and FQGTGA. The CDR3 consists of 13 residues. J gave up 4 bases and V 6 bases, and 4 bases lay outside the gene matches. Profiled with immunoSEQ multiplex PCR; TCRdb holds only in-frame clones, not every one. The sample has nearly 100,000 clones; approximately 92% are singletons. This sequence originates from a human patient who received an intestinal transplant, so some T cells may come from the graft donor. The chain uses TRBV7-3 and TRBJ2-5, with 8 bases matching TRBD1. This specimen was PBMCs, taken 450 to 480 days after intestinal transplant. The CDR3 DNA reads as TGTGCCAGCAGTATACAGGGGGGAGAGACCCAGTACTTC. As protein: CASSIQGGETQYF.